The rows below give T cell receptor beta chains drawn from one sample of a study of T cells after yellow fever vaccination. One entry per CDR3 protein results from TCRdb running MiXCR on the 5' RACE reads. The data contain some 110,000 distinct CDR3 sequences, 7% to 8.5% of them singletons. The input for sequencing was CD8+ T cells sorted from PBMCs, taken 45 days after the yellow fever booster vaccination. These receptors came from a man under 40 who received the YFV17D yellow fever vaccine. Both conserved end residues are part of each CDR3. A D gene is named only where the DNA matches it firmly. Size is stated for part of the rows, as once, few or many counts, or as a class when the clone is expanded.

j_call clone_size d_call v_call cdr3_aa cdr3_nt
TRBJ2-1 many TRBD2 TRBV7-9 CASSPRGGVEFF TGTGCCAGCAGCCCCCGCGGGGGGGTTGAGTTCTTC
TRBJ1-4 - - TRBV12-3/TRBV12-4 CASSRTDATNEKLFF TGTGCCAGCAGTCGGACAGATGCAACTAATGAAAAACTGTTTTTT
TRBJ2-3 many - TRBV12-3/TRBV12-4 CASSDTGNTQYF TGTGCCAGCAGTGATACAGGGAATACGCAGTATTTT
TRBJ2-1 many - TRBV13 CASSPAPNNEQFF TGTGCCAGCAGCCCCGCCCCGAACAATGAGCAGTTCTTC
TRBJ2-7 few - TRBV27 CASSLSEGYEQYF TGTGCCAGCAGTTTATCCGAAGGCTACGAGCAGTACTTC
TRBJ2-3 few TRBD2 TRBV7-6 CASSLEREGTDTQYF TGTGCCAGCAGCTTAGAGCGGGAGGGCACAGATACGCAGTATTTT
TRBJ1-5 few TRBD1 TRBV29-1 CSVTTGNQPQHF TGCAGCGTCACGACAGGGAATCAGCCCCAGCATTTT
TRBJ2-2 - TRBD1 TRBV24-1 CATSDNPGQYSVRTGELFF TGTGCCACCAGTGATAATCCGGGACAGTATAGTGTAAGAACCGGGGAGCTGTTTTTT
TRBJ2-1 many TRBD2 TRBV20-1 CSAPGLAGGDEQFF TGCAGTGCTCCCGGACTAGCGGGGGGCGATGAGCAGTTCTTC
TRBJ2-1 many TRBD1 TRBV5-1 CASSWTGSHEQFF TGCGCCAGCAGCTGGACAGGGTCGCATGAGCAGTTCTTC
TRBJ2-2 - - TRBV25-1 CASSDARLGSLFF TGTGCCAGCAGTGACGCCCGATTGGGATCGCTGTTTTTT
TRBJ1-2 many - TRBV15 CATSNGRDRGYTF TGTGCCACCAGCAACGGCAGGGATAGAGGCTACACCTTC
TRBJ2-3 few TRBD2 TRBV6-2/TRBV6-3 CASSLPLRIAGLTDTQYF TGTGCCAGCAGTTTACCCCTGCGGATAGCGGGGCTCACAGATACGCAGTATTTT
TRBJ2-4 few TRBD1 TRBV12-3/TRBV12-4 CASRGTGVNIQYF TGTGCCAGCAGGGGGACAGGGGTCAACATTCAGTACTTC
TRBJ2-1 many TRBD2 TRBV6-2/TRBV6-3 CASSYLTSGHYNEQFF TGTGCCAGCAGTTACCTCACTAGCGGCCACTACAATGAGCAGTTCTTC
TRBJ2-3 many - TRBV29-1 CSGGPQNTDTQYF TGCAGCGGTGGACCACAGAACACAGATACGCAGTATTTT
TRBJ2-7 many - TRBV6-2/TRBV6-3 CASVGAGHEQYF TGTGCCAGCGTGGGGGCCGGACACGAGCAGTACTTC
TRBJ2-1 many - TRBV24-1 CATSDEVEQFF TGTGCCACCAGTGATGAGGTTGAGCAGTTCTTC
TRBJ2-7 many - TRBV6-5 CASTSLSGPSPYEQYF TGTGCCAGCACATCCTTAAGTGGGCCCTCCCCTTACGAGCAGTACTTC
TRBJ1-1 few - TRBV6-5 CASSYLNPSLDTEAFF TGTGCCAGCAGTTATCTGAACCCCTCACTTGACACTGAAGCTTTCTTT
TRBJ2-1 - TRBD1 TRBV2 CASSEARQGDTGEQFF TGTGCCAGCAGTGAAGCGAGACAGGGAGACACGGGTGAGCAGTTCTTC
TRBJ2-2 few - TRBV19 CASSDHRAANTGELFF TGTGCCAGTAGTGACCACCGGGCAGCAAACACCGGGGAGCTGTTTTTT